The clone carrying this TCR beta chain occurred many times. The CDR3 totals 14 residues. V shed 3 bases and J shed 2 bases, with 11 bases lying between them. Looked up from germline, CDR1 is SQVTM and CDR2 is ANQGSEA. This entry belongs to a study of blood T cells in healthy people across ages. A second roughly 7 to 12 cycle PCR used barcoded and J-beta primers. TCRdb re-analysed the 5' RACE reads in MiXCR, keeping a single row per CDR3 protein. The sample lists 1.5 million to 2 million distinct CDR3 sequences, 28% occurring once. Sequenced input: blood. This TCR was sampled from a woman aged 25 to 39 in good health. This chain joins TRBV29-1 and TRBJ2-1; D gene unclear. This CDR3 is CSVDGANAYNEQFF. CDR3 in DNA: TGCAGCGTTGATGGAGCGAACGCCTACAATGAGCAGTTCTTC.